Sequencing of this T cell receptor (beta chain) was carried out in a study of shared clonotypes between healthy human individuals. The run depth of the assay was deep. Libraries were prepared by immunoSEQ multiplex PCR; TCRdb keeps only in-frame clonotypes and omits some of them. The table lists a few million clones, approximately 90% of them singletons. The CDR3 has 13 amino acids. The germline V and J ends were trimmed by 2 bases and 4 bases, with 7 bases remaining between them. CDR1 and CDR2 from the germline V gene are ENHRY and SYGVKD. The sequence was obtained from a man between 18 and 29 years old in good health. Some clones in this sample may be carry-over from other donors' samples. The sequenced sample was naive CD4+ T cells from PBMCs. Stated subset: CD45RA+ positively selected. This sequence joins TRBV10-3 and TRBJ2-3; D might be TRBD1 (5 bases). This chain's CDR3 is CAISERGADTQYF. The CDR3 bases are TGTGCCATCAGTGAGAGGGGTGCAGATACGCAGTATTTT.